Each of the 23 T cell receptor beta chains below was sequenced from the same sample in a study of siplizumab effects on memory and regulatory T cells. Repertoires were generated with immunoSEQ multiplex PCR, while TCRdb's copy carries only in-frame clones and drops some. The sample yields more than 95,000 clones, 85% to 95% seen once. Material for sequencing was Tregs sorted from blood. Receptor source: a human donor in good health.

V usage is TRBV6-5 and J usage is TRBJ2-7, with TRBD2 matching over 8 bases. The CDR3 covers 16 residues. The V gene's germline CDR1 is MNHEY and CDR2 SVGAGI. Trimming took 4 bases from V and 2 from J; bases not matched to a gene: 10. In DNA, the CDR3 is TGTGCCAGCAGTTTGGCCAGCGGGAGTGTCACCTACGAGCAGTACTTC. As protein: CASSLASGSVTYEQYF.

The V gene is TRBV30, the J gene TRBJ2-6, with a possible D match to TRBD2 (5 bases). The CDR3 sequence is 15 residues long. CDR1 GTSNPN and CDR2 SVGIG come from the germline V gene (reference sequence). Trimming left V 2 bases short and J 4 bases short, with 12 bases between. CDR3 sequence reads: CAWSLRGRGANVLTF. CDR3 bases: TGTGCCTGGAGTCTGCGAGGGCGGGGGGCCAACGTCCTGACTTTC.

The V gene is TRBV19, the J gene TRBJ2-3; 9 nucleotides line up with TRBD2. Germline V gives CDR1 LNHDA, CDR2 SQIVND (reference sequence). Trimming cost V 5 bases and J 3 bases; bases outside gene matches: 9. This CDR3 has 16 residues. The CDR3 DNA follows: TGTGCCAGTAGTCGACAGCGGGGGGAGGGGACAGATACGCAGTATTTT. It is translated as CASSRQRGEGTDTQYF.

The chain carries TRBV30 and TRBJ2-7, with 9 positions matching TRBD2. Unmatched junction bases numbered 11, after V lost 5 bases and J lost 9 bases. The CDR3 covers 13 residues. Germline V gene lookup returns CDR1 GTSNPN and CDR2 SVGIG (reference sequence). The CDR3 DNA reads TGTGCCTGGGCCGGCGGGAGGGCCTCCGGGCAGTACTTC. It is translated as CAWAGGRASGQYF.

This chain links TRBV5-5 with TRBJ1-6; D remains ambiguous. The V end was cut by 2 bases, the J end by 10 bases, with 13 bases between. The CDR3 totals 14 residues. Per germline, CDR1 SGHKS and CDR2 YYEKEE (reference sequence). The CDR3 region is CASSFAGEWSPLHF. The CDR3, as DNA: TGTGCCAGCAGCTTCGCCGGGGAATGGTCACCCCTCCACTTT.

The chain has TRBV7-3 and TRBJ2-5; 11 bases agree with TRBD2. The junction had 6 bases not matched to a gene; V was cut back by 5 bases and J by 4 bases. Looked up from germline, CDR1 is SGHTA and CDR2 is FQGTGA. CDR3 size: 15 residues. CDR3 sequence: CASSKTSGKAETQYF. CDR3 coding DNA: TGTGCCAGCAGCAAGACTAGCGGGAAGGCAGAGACCCAGTACTTC.

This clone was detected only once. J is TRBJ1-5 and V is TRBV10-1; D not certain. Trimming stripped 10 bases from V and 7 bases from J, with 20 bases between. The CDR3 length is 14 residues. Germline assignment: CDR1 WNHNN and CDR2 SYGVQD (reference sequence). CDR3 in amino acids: CATDQPRALQPQHF. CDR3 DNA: TGCGCCACCGACCAGCCCCGTGCGTTGCAGCCCCAGCATTTT.

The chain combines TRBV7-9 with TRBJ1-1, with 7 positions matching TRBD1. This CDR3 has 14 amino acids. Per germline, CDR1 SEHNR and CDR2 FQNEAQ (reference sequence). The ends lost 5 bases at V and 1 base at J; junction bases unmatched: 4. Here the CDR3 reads CASSRGTENTEAFF. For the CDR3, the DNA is TGTGCCAGCAGCAGGGGGACAGAGAACACTGAAGCTTTCTTT.

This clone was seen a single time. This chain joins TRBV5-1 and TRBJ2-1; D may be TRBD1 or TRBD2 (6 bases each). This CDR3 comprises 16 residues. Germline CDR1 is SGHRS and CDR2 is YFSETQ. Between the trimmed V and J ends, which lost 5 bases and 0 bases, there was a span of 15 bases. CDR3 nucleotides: TGCGCCAGCAGGGGGGGCGGCGTTACCTCCTACAATGAGCAGTTCTTC. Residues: CASRGGGVTSYNEQFF.

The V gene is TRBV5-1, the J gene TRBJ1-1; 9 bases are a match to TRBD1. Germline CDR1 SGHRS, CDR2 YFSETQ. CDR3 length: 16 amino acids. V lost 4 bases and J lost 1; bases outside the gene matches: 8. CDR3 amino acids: CASSADRGWENTEAFF. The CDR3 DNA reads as TGCGCCAGCAGCGCGGACAGGGGTTGGGAGAACACTGAAGCTTTCTTT.

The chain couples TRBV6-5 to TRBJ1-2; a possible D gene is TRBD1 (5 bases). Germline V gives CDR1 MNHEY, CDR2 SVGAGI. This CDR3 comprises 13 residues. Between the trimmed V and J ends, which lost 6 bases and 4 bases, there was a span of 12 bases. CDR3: CASSPWGGYGYTF. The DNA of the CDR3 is TGTGCCAGCAGCCCGTGGGGCGGCTATGGCTACACCTTC.

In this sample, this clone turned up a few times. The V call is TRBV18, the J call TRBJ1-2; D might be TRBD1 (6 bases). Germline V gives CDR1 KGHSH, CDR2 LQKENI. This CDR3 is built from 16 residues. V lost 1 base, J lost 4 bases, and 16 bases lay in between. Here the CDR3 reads CASSPQRSDRSYGYTF. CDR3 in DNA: TGTGCCAGCTCACCACAAAGATCAGACAGGAGCTATGGCTACACCTTC.

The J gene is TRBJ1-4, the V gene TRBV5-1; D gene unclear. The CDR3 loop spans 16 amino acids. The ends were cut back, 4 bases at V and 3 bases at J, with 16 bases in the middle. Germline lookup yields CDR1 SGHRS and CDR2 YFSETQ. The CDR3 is CASSQVGTRSNEKLFF. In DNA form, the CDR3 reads TGCGCCAGCAGCCAGGTGGGCACCCGGTCTAATGAAAAACTGTTTTTT.

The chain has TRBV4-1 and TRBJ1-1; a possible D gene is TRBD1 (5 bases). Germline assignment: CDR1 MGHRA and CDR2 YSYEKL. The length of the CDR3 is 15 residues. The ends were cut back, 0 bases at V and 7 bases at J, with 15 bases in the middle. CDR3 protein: CASSQEAVRTGEAFF. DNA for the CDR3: TGCGCCAGCAGCCAAGAGGCGGTGAGAACAGGTGAAGCTTTCTTT.

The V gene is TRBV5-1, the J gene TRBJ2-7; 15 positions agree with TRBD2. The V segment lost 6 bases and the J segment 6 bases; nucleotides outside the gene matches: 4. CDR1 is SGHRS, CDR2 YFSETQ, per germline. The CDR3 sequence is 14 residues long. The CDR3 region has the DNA TGCGCCAGCATGGGACTAGCGGGAGGTTCCGAGCAGTACTTC. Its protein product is CASMGLAGGSEQYF.

CDR3 nucleotides: TGCGCCAGCAGTGAGTCTTTAGGGTACCAAGAGACCCAGTACTTC. This gives the protein CASSESLGYQETQYF. The chain couples TRBV10-1 to TRBJ2-5; no firm D call. Looked up from germline, CDR1 is WNHNN and CDR2 is SYGVQD (reference sequence). V was cut by 0 bases and J by 0 bases, with 8 bases left in between. There are 15 residues in the CDR3.

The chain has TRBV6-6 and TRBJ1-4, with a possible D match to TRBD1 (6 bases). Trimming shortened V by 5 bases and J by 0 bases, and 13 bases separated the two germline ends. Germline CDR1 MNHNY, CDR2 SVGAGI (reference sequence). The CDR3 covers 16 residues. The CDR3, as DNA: TGTGCCAGCAGTCGAGGACAGACTTCAACTAATGAAAAACTGTTTTTT. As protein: CASSRGQTSTNEKLFF.

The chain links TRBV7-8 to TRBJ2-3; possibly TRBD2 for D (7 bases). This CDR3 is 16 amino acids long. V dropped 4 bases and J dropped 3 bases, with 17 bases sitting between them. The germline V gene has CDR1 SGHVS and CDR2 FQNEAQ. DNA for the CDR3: TGTGCCAGCAGCTCCCGGATGGGGGGGCAGACAGATACGCAGTATTTT. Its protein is CASSSRMGGQTDTQYF.

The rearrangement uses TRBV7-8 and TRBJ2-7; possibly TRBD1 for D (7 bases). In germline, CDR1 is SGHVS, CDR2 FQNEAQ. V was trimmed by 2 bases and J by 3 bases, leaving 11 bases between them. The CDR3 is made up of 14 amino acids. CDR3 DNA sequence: TGTGCCAGCAGCTTACAGGGGGGTAACTACGAGCAGTACTTC. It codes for CASSLQGGNYEQYF.

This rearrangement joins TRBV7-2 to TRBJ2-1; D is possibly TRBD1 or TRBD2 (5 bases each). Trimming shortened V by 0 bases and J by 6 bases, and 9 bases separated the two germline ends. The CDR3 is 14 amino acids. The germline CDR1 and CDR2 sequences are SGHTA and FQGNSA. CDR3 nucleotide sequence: TGTGCCAGCAGCTTAGCGGTGAGGGGCAATGAGCAGTTCTTC. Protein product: CASSLAVRGNEQFF.

Here the CDR3 DNA reads TGTGCCAGTCGGAGACAGGGGTCTTTGTATGGCTACACCTTC. Its translation is CASRRQGSLYGYTF. V is TRBV19 and J is TRBJ1-2; the match to TRBD1 covers 8 bases. Germline values: CDR1 LNHDA, CDR2 SQIVND (reference sequence). The length of the CDR3 is 14 residues. Germline trimming cut 8 bases from V and 5 bases from J; bases unmatched to any gene: 10.

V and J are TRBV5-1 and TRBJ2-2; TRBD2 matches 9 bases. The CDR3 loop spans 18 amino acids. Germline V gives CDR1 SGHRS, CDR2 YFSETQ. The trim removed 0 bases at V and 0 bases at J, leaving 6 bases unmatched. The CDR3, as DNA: TGCGCCAGCAGCTTGGCTAGCGGGACCTTTGCGAACACCGGGGAGCTGTTTTTT. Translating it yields CASSLASGTFANTGELFF.

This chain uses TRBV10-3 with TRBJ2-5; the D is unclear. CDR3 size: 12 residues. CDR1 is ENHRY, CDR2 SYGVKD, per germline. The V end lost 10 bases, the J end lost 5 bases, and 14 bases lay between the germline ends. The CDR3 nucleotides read TGTGCCACCGCCCAGTTCGCGGAGACCCAGTACTTC. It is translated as CATAQFAETQYF.